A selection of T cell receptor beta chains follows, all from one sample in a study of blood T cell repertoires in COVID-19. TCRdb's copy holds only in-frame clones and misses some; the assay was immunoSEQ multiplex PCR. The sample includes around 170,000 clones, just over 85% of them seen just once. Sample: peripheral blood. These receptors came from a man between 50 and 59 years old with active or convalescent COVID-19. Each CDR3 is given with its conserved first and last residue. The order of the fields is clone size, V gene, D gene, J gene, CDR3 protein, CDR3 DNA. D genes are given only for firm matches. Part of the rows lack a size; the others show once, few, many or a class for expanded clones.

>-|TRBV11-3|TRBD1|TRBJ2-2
CASRRDRATGELFF
TGTGCCAGCAGAAGGGACAGAGCAACCGGGGAGCTGTTTTTT
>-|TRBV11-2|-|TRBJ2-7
CASSHMRGLEQYF
TGTGCCAGCAGCCACATGAGAGGGCTCGAGCAGTACTTC
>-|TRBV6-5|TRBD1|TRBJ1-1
CASTRTGDTEAFF
TGTGCCAGCACAAGGACAGGGGACACTGAAGCTTTCTTT
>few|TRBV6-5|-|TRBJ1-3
CASSYSGRGFGNTIYF
TGTGCCAGCAGTTACTCGGGCAGGGGATTTGGAAACACCATATATTTT
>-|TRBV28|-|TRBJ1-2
CASAGGGDPIYGYTF
TGTGCCAGCGCGGGAGGGGGTGACCCCATCTATGGCTACACCTTC
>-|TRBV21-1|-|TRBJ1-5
CASSNGQGAVSNQPQHF
TGTGCCAGCAGCAACGGACAGGGGGCCGTAAGCAATCAGCCCCAGCATTTT
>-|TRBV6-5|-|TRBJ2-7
CASSTGTSYEQYF
TGTGCCAGCAGCACCGGGACATCCTACGAGCAGTACTTC
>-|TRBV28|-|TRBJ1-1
CASSSSGGTDTEAFF
TGTGCCAGCAGTTCCTCGGGGGGAACAGACACTGAAGCTTTCTTT
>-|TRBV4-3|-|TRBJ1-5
CASSQDRAGGNQPQHF
TGCGCCAGCAGCCAAGATAGGGCGGGGGGCAATCAGCCCCAGCATTTT
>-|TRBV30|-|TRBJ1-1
CAWSGSGGLDTEAFF
TGTGCCTGGAGTGGGTCAGGAGGCTTGGACACTGAAGCTTTCTTT
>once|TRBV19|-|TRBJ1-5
CASSLQGDQPQHF
TGTGCCAGTAGTCTACAGGGTGATCAGCCCCAGCATTTT
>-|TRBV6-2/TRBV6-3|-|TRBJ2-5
CASSHRKQETQYF
TGTGCCAGCAGTCACAGAAAGCAAGAGACCCAGTACTTC
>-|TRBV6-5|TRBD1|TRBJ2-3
CASSYEGTDFTDTQYF
TGTGCCAGCAGTTACGAGGGGACAGACTTCACAGATACGCAGTATTTT
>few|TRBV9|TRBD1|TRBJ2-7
CASSFTGTGEQYF
TGTGCCAGCAGCTTTACCGGGACAGGGGAGCAGTACTTC
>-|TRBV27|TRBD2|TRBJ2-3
CASSLKRGGLVDTQYF
TGTGCCAGCAGTCTTAAGCGGGGGGGCCTTGTAGATACGCAGTATTTT
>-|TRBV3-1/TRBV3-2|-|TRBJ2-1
CASSRETVNNEQFF
TGTGCCAGCAGCCGAGAGACTGTGAACAATGAGCAGTTCTTC
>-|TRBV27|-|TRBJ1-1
CASSSHGSTEAFF
TGTGCCAGCAGTTCCCACGGGAGCACTGAAGCTTTCTTT
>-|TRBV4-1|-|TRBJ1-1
CASSQEGHRVETFF
TGCGCCAGCAGCCAAGAGGGGCACAGGGTCGAGACTTTCTTT
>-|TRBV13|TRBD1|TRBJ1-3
CASSWTGSSGGNTIYF
TGTGCCAGCAGCTGGACAGGGTCGAGCGGTGGAAACACCATATATTTT
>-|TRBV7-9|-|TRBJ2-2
CASSPWTENTGELFF
TGTGCCAGCAGCCCCTGGACAGAGAACACCGGGGAGCTGTTTTTT
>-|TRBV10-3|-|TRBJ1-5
CAISERSVNQPQHF
TGTGCCATCAGTGAGAGGAGTGTAAATCAGCCCCAGCATTTT
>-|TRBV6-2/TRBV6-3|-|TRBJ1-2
CASSPSSYYGYTF
TGTGCCAGCAGCCCGAGCTCTTACTATGGCTACACCTTC
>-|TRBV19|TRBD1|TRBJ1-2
CASSPRTGNYGYTF
TGTGCCAGTAGCCCGCGGACAGGGAACTATGGCTACACCTTC
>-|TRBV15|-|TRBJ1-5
CATSRGQEREPQHF
TGTGCCACCAGCAGAGGACAGGAACGGGAGCCCCAGCATTTT
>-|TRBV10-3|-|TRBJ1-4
CAISEPNPGELTNEKLFF
TGTGCCATCAGCGAGCCGAATCCAGGGGAATTAACTAATGAAAAACTGTTTTTT
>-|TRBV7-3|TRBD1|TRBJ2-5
CASSPTGVEETQYF
TGTGCCAGCAGCCCGACAGGGGTTGAAGAGACCCAGTACTTC
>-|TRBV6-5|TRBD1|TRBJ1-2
CASSFSGGDYGYTF
TGTGCCAGCAGTTTTTCAGGGGGCGACTATGGCTACACCTTC
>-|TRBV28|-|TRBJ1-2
CASSLPTGSYGYTF
TGTGCCAGCAGTCTCCCGACAGGCTCCTATGGCTACACCTTC